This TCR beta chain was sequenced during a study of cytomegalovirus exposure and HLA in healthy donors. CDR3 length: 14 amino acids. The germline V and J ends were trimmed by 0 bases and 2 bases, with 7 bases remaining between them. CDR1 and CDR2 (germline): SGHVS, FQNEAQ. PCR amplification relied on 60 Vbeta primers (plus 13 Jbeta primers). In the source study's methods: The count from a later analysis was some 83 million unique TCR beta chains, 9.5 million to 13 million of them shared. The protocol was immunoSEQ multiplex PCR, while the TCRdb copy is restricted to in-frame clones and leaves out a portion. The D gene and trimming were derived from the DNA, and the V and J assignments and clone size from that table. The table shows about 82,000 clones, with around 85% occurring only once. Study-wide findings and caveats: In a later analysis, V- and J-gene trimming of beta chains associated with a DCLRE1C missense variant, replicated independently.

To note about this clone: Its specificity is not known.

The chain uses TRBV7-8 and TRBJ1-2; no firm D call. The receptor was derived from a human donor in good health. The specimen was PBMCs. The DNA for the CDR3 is TGTGCCAGCAGCTTAGCGCGGGGAAACTATGGCTACACCTTC. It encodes CASSLARGNYGYTF.